Included here is one T cell receptor beta chain sequence, with context. Antigen unknown. The repertoire was sequenced with immunoSEQ multiplex PCR; TCRdb's copy has only in-frame clones and lacks some. The profile covers about 99,000 clones, with about nine tenths appearing a single time and about 9% taken by the ten largest. The source of the sample is a study of T cell responses to AZD1222 COVID-19 vaccine. Overall study results and limits: A mostly white British donor set with more females was recruited, and clonal diversity was possibly underestimated. There were vaccine-associated CD4 TCRs across spike, dominant at 160-218 and 743-854.

Pooling covered second doses at about 4 or about 12 weeks. With 3 bases removed from V and 3 bases from J, the gap between germline ends came to 13 bases. CDR3 length: 15 residues. Germline V gene lookup returns CDR1 SGDLS and CDR2 YYNGEE. The receptor was isolated from an adult who received the AZD1222 COVID-19 vaccine. The starting material was peripheral blood, obtained 28 days after the second AZD1222 dose. This sequence joins TRBV9 and TRBJ1-3; unclear D gene. CDR3 sequence reads: CASSAGTRDGNTIYF. The CDR3 nucleotides are TGTGCCAGCAGCGCCGGAACGAGAGATGGAAACACCATATATTTT.